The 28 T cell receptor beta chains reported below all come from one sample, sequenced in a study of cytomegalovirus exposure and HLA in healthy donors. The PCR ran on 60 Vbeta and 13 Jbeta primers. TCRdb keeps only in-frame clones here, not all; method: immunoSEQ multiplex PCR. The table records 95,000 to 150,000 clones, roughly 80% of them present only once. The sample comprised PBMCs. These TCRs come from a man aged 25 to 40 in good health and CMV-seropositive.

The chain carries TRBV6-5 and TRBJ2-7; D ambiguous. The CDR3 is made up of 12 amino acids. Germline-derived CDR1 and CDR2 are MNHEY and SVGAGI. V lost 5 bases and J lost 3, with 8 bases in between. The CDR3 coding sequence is TGTGCCAGCAGTACCGGAGACTACGAGCAGTACTTC. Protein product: CASSTGDYEQYF.

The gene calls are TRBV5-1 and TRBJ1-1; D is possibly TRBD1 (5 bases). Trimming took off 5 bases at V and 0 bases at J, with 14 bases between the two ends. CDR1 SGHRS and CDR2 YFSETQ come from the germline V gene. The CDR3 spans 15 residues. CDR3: CASSLGDSMNTEAFF. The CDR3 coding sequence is TGCGCCAGCAGTCTTGGAGACAGCATGAACACTGAAGCTTTCTTT.

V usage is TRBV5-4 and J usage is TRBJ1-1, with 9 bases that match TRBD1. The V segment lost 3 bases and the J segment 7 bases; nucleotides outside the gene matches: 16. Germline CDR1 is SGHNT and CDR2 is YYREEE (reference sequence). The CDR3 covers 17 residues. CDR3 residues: CASSSAPGTGMDLEAFF. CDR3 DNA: TGTGCCAGCAGCTCTGCTCCCGGGACAGGGATGGATCTTGAAGCTTTCTTT.

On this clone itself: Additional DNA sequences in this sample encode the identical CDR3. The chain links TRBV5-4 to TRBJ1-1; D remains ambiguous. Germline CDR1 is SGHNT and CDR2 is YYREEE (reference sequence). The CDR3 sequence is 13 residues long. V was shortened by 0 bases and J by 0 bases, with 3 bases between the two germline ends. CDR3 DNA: TGTGCCAGCAGCTTGGACTTGAACACTGAAGCTTTCTTT. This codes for CASSLDLNTEAFF.

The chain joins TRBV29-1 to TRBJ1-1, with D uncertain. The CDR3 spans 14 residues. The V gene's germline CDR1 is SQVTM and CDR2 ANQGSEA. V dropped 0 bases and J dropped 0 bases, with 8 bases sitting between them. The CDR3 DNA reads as TGCAGCGTTGAAGATTATAGCCTGAACACTGAAGCTTTCTTT. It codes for CSVEDYSLNTEAFF. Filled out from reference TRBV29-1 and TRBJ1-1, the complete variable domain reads SAVISQKPSRDICQRGTSLTIQCQVDSQVTMMFWYRQQPGQSLTLIATANQGSEATYESGFVIDKFPISRPNLTFSTLTVSNMSPEDSSIYLCSVEDYSLNTEAFFGQGTRLTVV.

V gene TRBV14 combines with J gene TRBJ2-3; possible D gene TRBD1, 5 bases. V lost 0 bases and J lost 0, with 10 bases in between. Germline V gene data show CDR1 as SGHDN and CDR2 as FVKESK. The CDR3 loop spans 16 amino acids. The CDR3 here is CASSQDPRASTDTQYF. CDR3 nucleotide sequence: TGTGCCAGCAGCCAAGATCCCAGGGCCAGCACAGATACGCAGTATTTT. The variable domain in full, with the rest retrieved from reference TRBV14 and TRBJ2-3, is EAGVTQFPSHSVIEKGQTVTLRCDPISGHDNLYWYRRVMGKEIKFLLHFVKESKQDESGMPNNRFLAERTGGTYSTLKVQPAELEDSGVYFCASSQDPRASTDTQYFGPGTRLTVL.

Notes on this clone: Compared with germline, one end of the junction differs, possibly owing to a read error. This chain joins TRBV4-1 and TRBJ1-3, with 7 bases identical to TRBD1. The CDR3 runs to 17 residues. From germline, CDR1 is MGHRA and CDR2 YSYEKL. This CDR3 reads CAGSDPLRGAPGNTIYF. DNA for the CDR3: TGCGCCGGCAGCGATCCCCTCAGGGGGGCCCCTGGAAACACCATATATTTT.

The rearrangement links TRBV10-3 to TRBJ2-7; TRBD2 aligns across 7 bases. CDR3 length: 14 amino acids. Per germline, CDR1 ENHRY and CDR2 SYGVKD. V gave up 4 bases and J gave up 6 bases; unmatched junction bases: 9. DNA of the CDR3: TGTGCCATCAGTGCGGGGGAGGGGTATGGCGAGCAGTACTTC. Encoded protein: CAISAGEGYGEQYF.

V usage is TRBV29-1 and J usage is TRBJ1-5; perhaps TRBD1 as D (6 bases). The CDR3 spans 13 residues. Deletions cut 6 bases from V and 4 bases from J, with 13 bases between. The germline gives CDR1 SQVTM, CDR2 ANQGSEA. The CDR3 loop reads CSVAGQRNQPQHF. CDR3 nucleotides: TGCAGCGTCGCCGGACAGAGGAATCAGCCCCAGCATTTT.

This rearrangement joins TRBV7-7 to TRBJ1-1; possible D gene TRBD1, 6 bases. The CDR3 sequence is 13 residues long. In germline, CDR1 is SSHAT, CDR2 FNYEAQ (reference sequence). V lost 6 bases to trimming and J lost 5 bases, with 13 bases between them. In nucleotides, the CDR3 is TGTGCCAGCAGTCTCAACAGGGAGACTGAAGCTTTCTTT. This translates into CASSLNRETEAFF.

The CDR3 sequence: CASSKAGDDYEQYF. In DNA, the CDR3 is TGTGCCAGTAGTAAGGCAGGCGATGACTACGAGCAGTACTTC. The chain carries TRBV19 and TRBJ2-7; D is ambiguous. CDR3 length: 14 residues. Germline lookup yields CDR1 LNHDA and CDR2 SQIVND (reference sequence). Trimming pared 4 bases from V and 3 bases from J, leaving 13 bases between.

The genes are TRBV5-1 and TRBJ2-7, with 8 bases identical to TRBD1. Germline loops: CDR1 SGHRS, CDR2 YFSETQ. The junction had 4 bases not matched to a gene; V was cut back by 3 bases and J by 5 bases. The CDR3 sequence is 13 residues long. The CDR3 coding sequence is TGCGCCAGCAGCTCGGACAGGGTTGACGAGCAGTACTTC. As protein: CASSSDRVDEQYF.

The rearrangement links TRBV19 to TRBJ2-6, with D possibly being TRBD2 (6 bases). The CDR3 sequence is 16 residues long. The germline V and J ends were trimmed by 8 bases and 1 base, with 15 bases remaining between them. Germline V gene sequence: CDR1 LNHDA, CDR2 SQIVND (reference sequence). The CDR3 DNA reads TGTGCCAGTGCAACCCTGGCGGGATCTGGGGCCAACGTCCTGACTTTC. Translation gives CASATLAGSGANVLTF.

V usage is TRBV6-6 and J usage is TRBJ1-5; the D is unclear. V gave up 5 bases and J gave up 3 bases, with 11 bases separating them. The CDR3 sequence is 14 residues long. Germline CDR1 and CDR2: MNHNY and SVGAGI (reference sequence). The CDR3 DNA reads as TGTGCCAGCAGTCGGGAAAGCAACAATCAGCCCCAGCATTTT. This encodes CASSRESNNQPQHF.

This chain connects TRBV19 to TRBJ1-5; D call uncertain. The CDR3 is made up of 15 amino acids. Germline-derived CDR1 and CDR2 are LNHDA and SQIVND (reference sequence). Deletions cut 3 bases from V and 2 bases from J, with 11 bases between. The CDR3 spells CASSIVGEGNQPQHF. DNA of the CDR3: TGTGCCAGTAGTATTGTGGGAGAGGGCAATCAGCCCCAGCATTTT.

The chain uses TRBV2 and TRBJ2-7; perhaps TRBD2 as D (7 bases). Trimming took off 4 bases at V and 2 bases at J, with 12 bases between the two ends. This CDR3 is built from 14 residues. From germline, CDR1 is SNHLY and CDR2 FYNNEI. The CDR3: CASSARGGAYEQYF. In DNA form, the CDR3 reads TGTGCCAGCAGTGCTAGGGGGGGGGCCTACGAGCAGTACTTC.

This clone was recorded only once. The DNA of the CDR3 is TGTGCCAGCAGCTTAGATTTTGGGACAGGTGACGAGCAGTACTTC. It codes for CASSLDFGTGDEQYF. V gene TRBV7-2 combines with J gene TRBJ2-7; 8 bases fit TRBD1. The germline CDR1 and CDR2 sequences are SGHTA and FQGNSA. V lost 1 base and J lost 5; bases outside the gene matches: 7. The CDR3 has 15 amino acids.

The CDR3 sequence: CASSPDFRDRGIGGYTF. The CDR3 nucleotides are TGTGCCAGCTCACCAGACTTCAGGGACAGGGGAATCGGTGGCTACACCTTC. The V and J genes are TRBV18 and TRBJ1-2, with 10 positions matching TRBD1. V shed 2 bases, J shed 7 bases, and the junction held 13 bases outside the gene matches. The CDR3 totals 17 residues. The germline V gene has CDR1 KGHSH and CDR2 LQKENI.

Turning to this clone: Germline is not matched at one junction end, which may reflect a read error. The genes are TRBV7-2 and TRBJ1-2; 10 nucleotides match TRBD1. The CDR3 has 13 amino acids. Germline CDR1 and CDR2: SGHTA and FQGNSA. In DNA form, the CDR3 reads TGTGCCGGCAGACAGACAGGGGGCAATGGCTACACCTTC. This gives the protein CAGRQTGGNGYTF.

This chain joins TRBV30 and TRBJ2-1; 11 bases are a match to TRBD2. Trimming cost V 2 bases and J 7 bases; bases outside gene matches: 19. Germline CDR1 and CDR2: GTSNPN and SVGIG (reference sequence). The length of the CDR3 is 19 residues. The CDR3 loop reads CAWSPDSVSSGGPRNEQFF. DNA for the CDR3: TGTGCCTGGAGTCCTGACTCAGTCTCTAGCGGGGGGCCTAGGAATGAGCAGTTCTTC. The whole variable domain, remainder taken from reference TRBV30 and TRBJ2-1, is SQTIHQWPATLVQPVGSPLSLECTVEGTSNPNLYWYRQAAGRGLQLLFYSVGIGQISSEVPQNLSASRPQDRQFILSSKKLLLSDSGFYLCAWSPDSVSSGGPRNEQFFGPGTRLTVL.

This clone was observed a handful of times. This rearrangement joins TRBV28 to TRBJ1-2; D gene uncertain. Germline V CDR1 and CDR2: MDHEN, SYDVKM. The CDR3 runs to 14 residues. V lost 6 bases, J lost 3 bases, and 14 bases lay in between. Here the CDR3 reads CASRFLRGDYGYTF. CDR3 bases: TGTGCCAGCAGATTCCTACGGGGAGACTATGGCTACACCTTC.

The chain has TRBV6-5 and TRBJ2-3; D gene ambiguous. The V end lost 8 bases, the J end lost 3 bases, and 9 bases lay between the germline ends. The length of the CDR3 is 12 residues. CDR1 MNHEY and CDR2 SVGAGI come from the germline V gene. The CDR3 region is CASRDTTDTQYF. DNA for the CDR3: TGTGCCAGCCGTGACACGACAGATACGCAGTATTTT.

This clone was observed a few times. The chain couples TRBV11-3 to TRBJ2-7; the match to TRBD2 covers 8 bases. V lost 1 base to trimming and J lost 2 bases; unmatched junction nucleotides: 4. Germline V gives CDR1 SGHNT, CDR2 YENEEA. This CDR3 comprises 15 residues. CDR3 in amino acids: CASSLGRGGTYEQYF. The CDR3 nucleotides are TGTGCCAGCAGCTTAGGTCGGGGGGGGACCTACGAGCAGTACTTC.

CDR3 sequence (DNA): TGTGCCAGCAGCTTAGTACTAGCGGGGGGAACAGAGACCCAGTACTTC. It is translated as CASSLVLAGGTETQYF. The chain combines TRBV7-7 with TRBJ2-5, with 12 nucleotides matching TRBD2. The ends lost 1 base at V and 4 bases at J; junction bases unmatched: 4. The germline V gene has CDR1 SSHAT and CDR2 FNYEAQ (reference sequence). CDR3 length: 16 residues.

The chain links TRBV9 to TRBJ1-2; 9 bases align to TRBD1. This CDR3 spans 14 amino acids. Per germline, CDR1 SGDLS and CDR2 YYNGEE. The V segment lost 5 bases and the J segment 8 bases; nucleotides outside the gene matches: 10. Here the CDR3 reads CASSGTGGIWGYTF. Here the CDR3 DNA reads TGTGCCAGCAGTGGCACAGGGGGCATTTGGGGCTACACCTTC.

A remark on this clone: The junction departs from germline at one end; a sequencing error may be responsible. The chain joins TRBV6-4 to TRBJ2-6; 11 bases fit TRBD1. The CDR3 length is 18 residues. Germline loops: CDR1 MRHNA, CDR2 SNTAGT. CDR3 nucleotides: TGTGCCAGCAGTGACGATGGGACAGGGGGATCTGGGGCCAACGGCCTGACTTTC. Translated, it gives CASSDDGTGGSGANGLTF.

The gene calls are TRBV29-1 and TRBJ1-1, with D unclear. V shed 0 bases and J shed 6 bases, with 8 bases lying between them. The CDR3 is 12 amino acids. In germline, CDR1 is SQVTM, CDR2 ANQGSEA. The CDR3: CSVEEPTAEAFF. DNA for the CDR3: TGCAGCGTTGAAGAACCAACGGCTGAAGCTTTCTTT.

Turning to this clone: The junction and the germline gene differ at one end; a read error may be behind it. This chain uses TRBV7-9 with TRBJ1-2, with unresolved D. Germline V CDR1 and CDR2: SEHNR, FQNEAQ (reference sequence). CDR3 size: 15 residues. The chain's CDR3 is CSSSLKSDGNYGYTF. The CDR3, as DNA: TGTTCCAGCAGCTTAAAGTCCGACGGGAACTATGGCTACACCTTC.